This T cell receptor beta chain was captured by sequencing in a study of blood T cell repertoires in COVID-19. Study details: Nucleic acid was either cDNA or gDNA, and it came from T cells, B-cell-depleted T cells, or PBMCs.

Only in-frame clones appear in the TCRdb table, and some are missing; sequencing was by immunoSEQ multiplex PCR. The sample holds roughly 110,000 clones, 80% to 85% seen once. From germline, CDR1 is MNHEY and CDR2 SVGAGI. The CDR3 covers 14 residues. V shed 4 bases and J shed 4 bases, with 14 bases lying between them. The rearrangement joins TRBV6-5 to TRBJ2-7; D is perhaps TRBD1 (5 bases). The sample taken for sequencing was peripheral blood. The sequence was obtained from a man in his 70s with acute or convalescent COVID-19. The CDR3, as DNA: TGTGCCAGCAGTTTTTTGGGGCGGAGTTACGAGCAGTACTTC. This gives the protein CASSFLGRSYEQYF.